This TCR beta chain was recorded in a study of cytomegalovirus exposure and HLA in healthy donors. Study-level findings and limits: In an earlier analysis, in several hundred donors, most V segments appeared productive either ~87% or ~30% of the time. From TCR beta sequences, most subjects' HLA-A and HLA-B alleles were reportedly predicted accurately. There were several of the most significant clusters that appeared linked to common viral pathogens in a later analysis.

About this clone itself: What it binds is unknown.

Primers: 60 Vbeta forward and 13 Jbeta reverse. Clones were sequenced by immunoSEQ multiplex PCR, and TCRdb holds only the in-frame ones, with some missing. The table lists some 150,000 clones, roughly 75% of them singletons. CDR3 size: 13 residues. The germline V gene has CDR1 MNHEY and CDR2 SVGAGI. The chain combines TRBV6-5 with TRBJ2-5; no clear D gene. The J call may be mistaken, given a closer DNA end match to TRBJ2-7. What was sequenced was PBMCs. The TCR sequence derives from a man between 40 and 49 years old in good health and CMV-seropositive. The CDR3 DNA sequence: TGTGCCAGCAGTAACGAACTGTTCTACGAGCAGTACTTC. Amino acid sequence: CASSNELFYEQYF.